The entry below gives a single TCR beta chain sequence along with its context. Its binding antigen is unknown. Base qualities are not at hand, and no much larger clone is one base apart. Library generation was performed with the immunoSEQ multiplex PCR assay. A mixture of 60 forward primers for TCR Vbeta segments and 13 reverse primers for TCR Jbeta segments was used in the multiplex PCR. The CDR3 region of rearranged TCR beta genes was amplified from genomic DNA with a multiplex PCR assay. The Illumina HiSeq System was used to sequence the amplified TCR beta libraries as 87-base-pair reads. In the authors' own workflow: A later analysis counted tens of millions of unique TCR beta chains across the 650 to 700 repertoires, and some 11 million of these chains were shared by at least two donors. A nearest-neighbor algorithm error-corrected the raw reads and collapsed the reads into unique sequences, merging closely related sequences to remove PCR and sequencing errors. Alignment of CDR3 sequences to IMGT reference sequences was used to assign V, D and J gene segments. For a sequence to be retained, a match of at least six nucleotides was required to both a V gene segment and a J gene segment. Rearrangements were classified as productive when the CDR3 lacked stop codons and remained in frame with V and J, and all other rearrangements were classified as non-productive. Following IMGT convention, CDR3 was defined as the stretch from the second conserved V-encoded cysteine up to the conserved J-encoded phenylalanine. In an earlier analysis of 550 to 650 of the donors, sequences lacking an unambiguous match to a single V gene segment were excluded. An earlier analysis of several hundred of the donors called V segments functional above 56.7% productive rearrangements and segregating when the between-donor standard deviation exceeded 5%. A statistical classification framework was developed to diagnose cytomegalovirus status using the catalog of TCR beta chain sequences. In a later analysis, V and J genes were assigned by comparing TCR nucleotide sequences against IMGT/GENE-DB human TR gene sequences. Using the TCRdist pipeline, a later analysis assigned CDR3 sequences along with most-parsimonious VDJ recombination scenarios. A later analysis defined each TCR beta chain by its CDR3 amino acid sequence plus V-gene family, and excluded reads lacking a unique V-gene family. In a later analysis, around 650 highly shared, low-generation-probability nucleotide sequences were removed to address suspected cross-contamination and a sequencing artifact. In a later analysis, a clonal expansion index was calculated for each public chain from normalized within-repertoire ranks of inferred template counts. A later analysis computed generation probabilities with a VDJ recombination model fitted to out-of-frame rearrangements, and checked the results against IGoR. In a later analysis, hypergeometric tests were used to score TCR-TCR, TCR-HLA and TCR-CMV co-occurrence, with a repertoire-size bias correction applied to TCR pairs. False discovery rates were estimated in a later analysis by permuting HLA or CMV assignments 20 times. In a later analysis, co-occurring TCRs were grouped with DBSCAN, and TCRdist sequence similarity was added when clustering was performed within HLA-allele-positive subsets. Repertoires with fewer than 30,000 or more than 120,000 public chains, plus five repertoires with anomalous nucleotide sharing, were excluded from co-occurrence clustering. The clones in this table, taken by TCRdb from immuneACCESS, are in-frame only. Not every clone is retained; where verified, under half of the shortfall comes from an unresolved V gene, and the cause of the rest is unknown. V and J calls plus clone size are reproduced from that table; the DNA served to infer D and trimming. In this sample the table shows 45,000 to 55,000 clones, around 80% of which occur a single time. Around 8% of the sample belongs to the ten largest clones.

This specimen belongs to a study of cytomegalovirus exposure and HLA in healthy donors (dated by TCRdb to the late 2010s). General notes on the study: According to an earlier analysis of 550 to 750 of the donors, roughly 180 million T cells yielded 90 million to 130 million unique TCR beta sequences and approximately 300 Gb of sequence data. Around 320 gigabases of sequencing data and roughly 90 million unique TCR sequences were included in an early release covering roughly 600 HLA-typed donors. The genetic ancestry cluster associated with self-reported Caucasian donors included about 81% of the roughly 360 genotyped donors. The aim of the study was to test whether cataloging public T cell receptors could identify signatures of past pathogen exposure. The T cell repertoires of 700 or so subjects were profiled by immunosequencing and related to cytomegalovirus serostatus. In addition to the first cohort of 666 subjects, a separate validation cohort of 120 different subjects was used. High-throughput TCR immunosequencing, statistical association of individual TCRs with disease status, and machine learning were combined to predict cytomegalovirus infection status. To study patterns of TCR occurrence, a later analysis re-analyzed previously published TCR beta repertoires from several hundred donors and added high-resolution HLA genotyping. The later analysis used no new phenotypic data to find candidate immune exposures, relying instead on TCR beta sequences and their occurrence across donors. An earlier analysis of more than 450 of the donors used high-throughput TCR beta sequencing to judge whether each TCR beta V gene segment behaved as functional or pseudogenic. Alongside the repertoire data, information on donor age, sex, ethnicity and CMV serostatus was compiled. In a later genetic analysis, genome-wide SNP genotypes for about 55% of the roughly 700 donors were used, and that subset was treated as a discovery cohort. All discovery cohort repertoires had been generated on a single sequencing platform. HLA typing covered class I and class II loci at four-digit resolution. The number of typed donors differed by locus: about 620-640 for A, B, C, DRB1 and DQB1; approximately 520 for DQA1; roughly 600 for DPA1; and roughly 450 for DPB1. Five DR-DQ haplotypes were handled as single units for association and clustering because linkage in the cohort was strong. Across some 400 genotyped donors of the cohort, an average of about 240,000 unique TCR beta nucleotide sequences per donor were sequenced, and roughly 17% of those sequences were non-productive.

The cohort comprised fewer than 750 healthy bone marrow donors. All cohort members were sampled while nominally healthy, although unrecorded immune exposures were likely present. The donor tested CMV seropositive, placing the donor among the roughly 300 seropositive members of the cohort. Each donor provided a peripheral blood sample, and peripheral blood mononuclear cells were used for TCR beta sequencing. Genomic DNA was extracted from the blood cell samples with the Qiagen DNeasy Blood Extraction Kit. Overall study outcomes, separate from this receptor: Because HLA typing was unavailable for some donors at each locus, only the typed subset was used in association tests. A later genetic analysis associated a missense DCLRE1C variant with V-gene and J-gene trimming of TCR beta chains, and an independent cohort replicated the association. While some public TCRs were present in many individuals, most TCR sequences turned up only very rarely across donors. When HLA alleles, especially DR and DQ, strongly co-occurred, TCR associations were difficult to assign to individual alleles. Some IMGT-functional V segments, including TRBV6-2 and TRBV6-3, could not be told apart with the 87-base-pair reads, so those segments were excluded. A further reported finding was that TCR beta sequences accurately predicted the HLA-A and HLA-B alleles for most subjects in the first cohort. According to a later analysis, TCR association rates differed among HLA loci, with DRB1 alleles showing the most associated TCRs and HLA-C alleles showing the fewest. In vitro tests confirmed that a few of the cytomegalovirus-associated TCR beta chains recognize cytomegalovirus antigens. A total of 150 to 200 TCR beta chains were listed by the study as associated with cytomegalovirus. The authors suggested that the approach could potentially be generalized to other disease states and immunological phenotypes. Only TCR beta chains were sequenced in this cohort, and the absence of alpha or paired-chain data limited detectable features. The classifier was reported to diagnose cytomegalovirus status with high specificity and sensitivity in both the original and validation cohorts. CMV serostatus was the only immune exposure information available for the cohort. The presence/absence analyses assumed that sequencing depth was roughly uniform across donors, and that assumption may not be true. Specific HLA alleles were associated with 18,000 or so TCR beta sequences at a false discovery rate of 0.05 in a later analysis. In a later analysis, HLA-associated TCR beta chains were found to be more clonally expanded and to have lower generation probabilities than equally common non-associated chains. A group of highly shared sequence variants was considered likely to be a technical artifact of the sequencing pipeline. Broadly in line with IMGT annotations, most TCR beta V segments showed up in productive rearrangements about 90% or about 30% of the time in an earlier analysis of around 600 of the donors. In a later analysis, several top co-occurrence clusters were reported to appear linked to parvovirus B19, influenza, CMV and Epstein-Barr virus. Because counts were too low, roughly 18 rarely observed V segments, including chromosome 9 orphons, were left out of the earlier analysis of 500 to 650 of the donors. A later genetic analysis reported fewer N-insertions in productive TCRs among donors in an Asian-associated ancestry cluster than the roughly 720-donor mean. In a later analysis, most CMV-associated TCR beta chains were found to appear HLA-restricted, with HLA associations seemingly driven largely by CMV exposure. Correlated functional status among segregating V segments might reflect linkage disequilibrium, but an unknown experimental factor could not be ruled out.

From a lookup of the germline V gene, CDR1 and CDR2 are SGDLS and YYNGEE. Trimming takes 0 bases from V and 6 bases from J, and the germline ends sit 15 bases apart. From the cysteine through the phenylalanine, the CDR3 covers 15 amino acids. The retained sequence is limited to the CDR3, 45 bases, with the frame set at the first base. The TCR comes from a man aged 25-45 years in good health and CMV-seropositive. The sequence is built from TRBV9 and TRBJ1-1; matching of 5 bases hints at TRBD1 as the D gene. Sample: PBMCs. The nucleotides are TGTGCCAGCAGCGTAGGGACCGTGGGAGGGGCTGAAGCTTTCTTT. This is translated as CASSVGTVGGAEAFF. Outside the CDR3, residues come from the reference TRBV9 and TRBJ1-1 proteins, so the full variable domain is: DSGVTQTPKHLITATGQRVTLRCSPRSGDLSVYWYQQSLDQGLQFLIQYYNGEERAKGNILERFSAQQFPDLHSELNLSSLELGDSALYFCASSVGTVGGAEAFFGQGTRLTVV.